Listed below are T cell receptor beta chains from one sample, sequenced in a study of T cells in Graves' hyperthyroidism and ophthalmopathy. TCRdb called the multiplex PCR reads again in MiXCR, with one record for every CDR3 protein. The table has around 450,000 distinct CDR3 sequences, about 13% seen once. Specimen: blood. Every receptor here comes from a woman between 18 and 29 years old with Graves' hyperthyroidism. The CDR3 runs from the conserved cysteine through the conserved F or W. Each record gives: V gene, clone size, J gene, D gene, CDR3 protein. A D gene is named only where the DNA matches it firmly. Part of the rows lack a size; the others show once, few, many or a class for expanded clones.

v_call: TRBV4-1
clone_size: .
j_call: TRBJ1-1
d_call: .
cdr3_aa: CASRHPAGDTEAFF

v_call: TRBV29-1
clone_size: few
j_call: TRBJ2-7
d_call: TRBD1
cdr3_aa: CSVEGDRDYEQYF

v_call: TRBV7-3
clone_size: many
j_call: TRBJ1-1
d_call: TRBD1
cdr3_aa: CASSLGGTGNTEAFF

v_call: TRBV7-9
clone_size: few
j_call: TRBJ2-3
d_call: .
cdr3_aa: CASSPPREPSNTQYF

v_call: TRBV20-1
clone_size: many
j_call: TRBJ2-5
d_call: .
cdr3_aa: CSARAEAISETQYF

v_call: TRBV6-1
clone_size: few
j_call: TRBJ2-5
d_call: .
cdr3_aa: CASVRDGQETQYF

v_call: TRBV7-9
clone_size: .
j_call: TRBJ1-6
d_call: TRBD1
cdr3_aa: CASSWTGPENNSPLHF

v_call: TRBV28
clone_size: many
j_call: TRBJ1-2
d_call: .
cdr3_aa: CASTEDIIYGYTF

v_call: TRBV5-6
clone_size: .
j_call: TRBJ2-1
d_call: TRBD2
cdr3_aa: CASSLELAGEEYNEQFF

v_call: TRBV3-1
clone_size: .
j_call: TRBJ2-3
d_call: .
cdr3_aa: CASSQDHAVDTQYF

v_call: TRBV2
clone_size: many
j_call: TRBJ2-7
d_call: .
cdr3_aa: CASRETGPSYEQYF

v_call: TRBV11-1
clone_size: many
j_call: TRBJ1-1
d_call: .
cdr3_aa: CASSFGGGAEAFF

v_call: TRBV20-1
clone_size: .
j_call: TRBJ1-3
d_call: .
cdr3_aa: CSVVGSGNTIYF

v_call: TRBV7-3
clone_size: many
j_call: TRBJ2-2
d_call: .
cdr3_aa: CASSLTDYAGELFF

v_call: TRBV9
clone_size: .
j_call: TRBJ2-2
d_call: .
cdr3_aa: CASSFSGGRGGELFF

v_call: TRBV10-3
clone_size: .
j_call: TRBJ2-7
d_call: .
cdr3_aa: CAISEERLGSDEQYF

v_call: TRBV29-1
clone_size: few
j_call: TRBJ2-1
d_call: .
cdr3_aa: CSVESGGDTSPYNEQFF

v_call: TRBV12-3/TRBV12-4
clone_size: .
j_call: TRBJ1-3
d_call: .
cdr3_aa: CASRPGPPGNTIYF

v_call: TRBV18
clone_size: many
j_call: TRBJ1-2
d_call: .
cdr3_aa: CASSPKQGSYGYTF

v_call: TRBV12-5
clone_size: many
j_call: TRBJ2-1
d_call: .
cdr3_aa: CASGLVLTTYPEQFF

v_call: TRBV6-5
clone_size: many
j_call: TRBJ1-1
d_call: .
cdr3_aa: CASSYYQATEAFF

v_call: TRBV6-5
clone_size: many
j_call: TRBJ1-4
d_call: .
cdr3_aa: CASSYSDPTNEKLFF

v_call: TRBV6-1
clone_size: many
j_call: TRBJ1-2
d_call: .
cdr3_aa: CASSDRIYGYTF

v_call: TRBV4-3
clone_size: .
j_call: TRBJ1-3
d_call: .
cdr3_aa: CASSQDVGGGNTIYF

v_call: TRBV25-1
clone_size: .
j_call: TRBJ1-4
d_call: .
cdr3_aa: CASSESGQWEKLFF

v_call: TRBV13
clone_size: .
j_call: TRBJ2-7
d_call: TRBD1
cdr3_aa: CASSLESGGTYEQYF

v_call: TRBV12-3/TRBV12-4
clone_size: once
j_call: TRBJ2-1
d_call: .
cdr3_aa: CASNVSDEQFF

v_call: TRBV13
clone_size: few
j_call: TRBJ2-7
d_call: TRBD1
cdr3_aa: CASSLKWGQNSYEQYF

v_call: TRBV6-1
clone_size: many
j_call: TRBJ1-2
d_call: .
cdr3_aa: CASSAPDSFRVGYTF

v_call: TRBV12-3/TRBV12-4
clone_size: many
j_call: TRBJ2-7
d_call: .
cdr3_aa: CASSLLGSFYEQYF

v_call: TRBV28
clone_size: many
j_call: TRBJ1-5
d_call: TRBD1
cdr3_aa: CASSLGGQGAQPQHF

v_call: TRBV5-6
clone_size: many
j_call: TRBJ2-1
d_call: .
cdr3_aa: CASSLGTRIYNEQFF

v_call: TRBV6-1
clone_size: .
j_call: TRBJ2-2
d_call: TRBD2
cdr3_aa: CASSTSGITGELFF

v_call: TRBV20-1
clone_size: few
j_call: TRBJ2-1
d_call: TRBD2
cdr3_aa: CSAGSSGSSYNEQFF

v_call: TRBV9
clone_size: .
j_call: TRBJ2-1
d_call: TRBD2
cdr3_aa: CASSVIAGPNEQFF

v_call: TRBV28
clone_size: many
j_call: TRBJ1-2
d_call: .
cdr3_aa: CASRTTSPLGYTF

v_call: TRBV20-1
clone_size: .
j_call: TRBJ1-5
d_call: .
cdr3_aa: CSARDGTGPQHF

v_call: TRBV14
clone_size: .
j_call: TRBJ1-2
d_call: .
cdr3_aa: CASSQMPGAGAGYTF

v_call: TRBV5-1
clone_size: many
j_call: TRBJ1-1
d_call: TRBD1
cdr3_aa: CASSLGDRPYTEAFF

v_call: TRBV10-3
clone_size: .
j_call: TRBJ2-5
d_call: TRBD2
cdr3_aa: CAISEVRLAGGETQYF

v_call: TRBV6-1
clone_size: once
j_call: TRBJ1-4
d_call: .
cdr3_aa: CASTRGQGSTNEKLFF

v_call: TRBV6-1
clone_size: .
j_call: TRBJ1-2
d_call: .
cdr3_aa: CASGRTASNYGYTF

v_call: TRBV10-3
clone_size: many
j_call: TRBJ2-7
d_call: .
cdr3_aa: CAISEGVRNYEQYF

v_call: TRBV7-6
clone_size: many
j_call: TRBJ1-3
d_call: .
cdr3_aa: CASSLPTGNTIYF

v_call: TRBV20-1
clone_size: many
j_call: TRBJ1-2
d_call: .
cdr3_aa: CSARASPANYGYTF

v_call: TRBV27
clone_size: .
j_call: TRBJ1-4
d_call: TRBD1
cdr3_aa: CASKQGATSTNEKLFF

v_call: TRBV18
clone_size: once
j_call: TRBJ2-1
d_call: .
cdr3_aa: CASSTLGGFDEQFF

v_call: TRBV20-1
clone_size: many
j_call: TRBJ2-5
d_call: .
cdr3_aa: CSAISSQETQYF

v_call: TRBV3-1
clone_size: .
j_call: TRBJ1-2
d_call: TRBD1
cdr3_aa: CASSSLQGGHGYTF

v_call: TRBV12-3/TRBV12-4
clone_size: many
j_call: TRBJ2-3
d_call: TRBD2
cdr3_aa: CASTSTSGSSYTQYF

v_call: TRBV6-2/TRBV6-3
clone_size: many
j_call: TRBJ2-1
d_call: .
cdr3_aa: CASSRTEANEQFF

v_call: TRBV20-1
clone_size: .
j_call: TRBJ2-5
d_call: .
cdr3_aa: CSARQREETQYF

v_call: TRBV20-1
clone_size: .
j_call: TRBJ2-5
d_call: .
cdr3_aa: CSARDGGTGQETQYF

v_call: TRBV20-1
clone_size: few
j_call: TRBJ2-3
d_call: TRBD2
cdr3_aa: CSARRLAGLTDTQYF